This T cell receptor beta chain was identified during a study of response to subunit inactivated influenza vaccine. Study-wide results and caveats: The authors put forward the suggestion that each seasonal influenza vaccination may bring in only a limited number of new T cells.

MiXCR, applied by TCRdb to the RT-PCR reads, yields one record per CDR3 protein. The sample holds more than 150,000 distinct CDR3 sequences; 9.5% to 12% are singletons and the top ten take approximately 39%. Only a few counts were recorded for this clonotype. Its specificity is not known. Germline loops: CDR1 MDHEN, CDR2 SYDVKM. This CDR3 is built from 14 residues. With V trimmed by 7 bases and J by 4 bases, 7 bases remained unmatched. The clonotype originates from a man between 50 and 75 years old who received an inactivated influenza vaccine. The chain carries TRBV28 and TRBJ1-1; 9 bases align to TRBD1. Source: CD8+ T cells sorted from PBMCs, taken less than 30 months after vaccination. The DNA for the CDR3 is TGTGCCAGCAACTACAGGGGGCTTAGCACTGAAGCTTTCTTT. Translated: CASNYRGLSTEAFF.